This T cell receptor (beta chain) was recovered during a study of identical twins. With template switching, a universal primer site was added, and the cDNA carried unique molecular identifiers. MiXCR was run by TCRdb on the 5' RACE reads, yielding one entry per CDR3 protein. The table records hundreds of thousands of distinct CDR3 sequences, 7.5% of them present only once. Study outcomes and limitations: Models predicted less out-of-frame TCR alpha sharing in monozygotic twins than was found. A partial confounding effect on zero-insertion analyses could come from invariant MAIT and iNKT cells.

V was shortened by 8 bases and J by 1 base, with 4 bases between the two germline ends. This CDR3 spans 11 amino acids. CDR1 and CDR2 from the germline V gene are MNHEY and SVGEGT. Donors were all healthy Caucasians. This clonotype was seen at least ten times. Its target is not known. A further study also used this sample, focusing on yellow fever vaccine responses in identical twins.

The clonotype comes from a woman aged 18-35 years in good health. The sample consisted of CD8+ T cells sorted from blood. The chain links TRBV6-2 or TRBV6-3 to TRBJ2-3; D is uncertain. The CDR3 sequence is CASGGTDTQYF. The CDR3 nucleotides read TGTGCCAGCGGGGGCACAGATACGCAGTATTTT.